Shown below are 12 T cell receptor beta chains from a single sample sequenced in a study of cytomegalovirus exposure and HLA in healthy donors. The primer mix had 60 Vbeta and 13 Jbeta primers. Profiled with immunoSEQ multiplex PCR; TCRdb holds only in-frame clones, not every one. Seen here are over 50,000 clones, roughly 86% observed once, and the top ten hold more than 1.4%. Sequenced sample: PBMCs. These TCRs come from a man aged 18-30 years in good health and CMV-seronegative.

The chain employs TRBV15 and TRBJ1-5; possibly TRBD1 for D (5 bases). The CDR3 extends over 14 amino acids. Germline V gives CDR1 LNHNV, CDR2 YYDKDF (reference sequence). Trimming left V 0 bases short and J 4 bases short, with 7 bases between. The chain's CDR3 is CATSRDGGNQPQHF. The CDR3 region has the DNA TGTGCCACCAGCAGAGACGGGGGGAATCAGCCCCAGCATTTT. The whole variable domain, filled in from reference TRBV15 and TRBJ1-5, reads DAMVIQNPRYQVTQFGKPVTLSCSQTLNHNVMYWYQQKSSQAPKLLFHYYDKDFNNEADTPDNFQSRRPNTSFCFLDIRSPGLGDTAMYLCATSRDGGNQPQHFGDGTRLSIL.

The rearrangement joins TRBV5-8 to TRBJ2-2; the match to TRBD1 covers 7 bases. J lost 5 bases, V lost 0 bases, and 1 base had no gene match. Germline CDR1 reads SGHTS; CDR2 reads YDEGEE. The length of the CDR3 is 14 residues. The CDR3 is CASSLGQGTGELFF. The DNA of the CDR3 is TGTGCCAGCAGCTTGGGACAGGGAACCGGGGAGCTGTTTTTT.

This clone came up once. The chain carries TRBV6-1 and TRBJ2-3, with 7 positions matching TRBD2. CDR1 and CDR2 (germline): MNHNS, SASEGT. V trimming: 1 base; J trimming: 6 bases; junction bases outside the gene matches: 7. This CDR3 region has 15 residues. CDR3 in amino acids: CASSEGLAMADTQYF. The CDR3 DNA is TGTGCCAGCAGTGAAGGACTAGCCATGGCCGATACGCAGTATTTT.

The genes are TRBV10-3 and TRBJ2-7; possible D gene TRBD2, 6 bases. The CDR3 is made up of 12 amino acids. The V end lost 8 bases, the J end lost 5 bases, and 13 bases lay between the germline ends. Germline V gives CDR1 ENHRY, CDR2 SYGVKD. CDR3 DNA: TGTGCCATCTCCATAGGAGGGGACGAGCAGTACTTC. This translates into CAISIGGDEQYF.

This clone turned up a few times. The V gene is TRBV28, the J gene TRBJ2-6, with 8 positions matching TRBD1. Trimming took 3 bases from V and 0 from J; bases not matched to a gene: 4. This CDR3 contains 17 residues. Germline lookup yields CDR1 MDHEN and CDR2 SYDVKM. CDR3 sequence (DNA): TGTGCCAGCAGTTTGTCAGGGGGCCTCTCTGGGGCCAACGTCCTGACTTTC. Amino acids: CASSLSGGLSGANVLTF.

The rearrangement uses TRBV28 and TRBJ2-2; D uncertain. V was trimmed by 9 bases and J by 4 bases, leaving 9 bases between them. Germline assignment: CDR1 MDHEN and CDR2 SYDVKM. This CDR3 has 12 residues. The DNA for the CDR3 is TGTGCCAGTAATTTCCCCACCGGGGAGCTGTTTTTT. This translates into CASNFPTGELFF.

This clone has a handful of counts. The CDR3 loop is CASSPGLLGGYEQYF. In DNA form, the CDR3 reads TGCGCCAGCAGCCCAGGACTGCTCGGGGGCTACGAGCAGTACTTC. The chain has TRBV4-1 and TRBJ2-7; TRBD2 might be the D (6 bases). Germline-derived CDR1 and CDR2 are MGHRA and YSYEKL. The CDR3 extends over 15 amino acids. Deletions cut 4 bases from V and 3 bases from J, with 16 bases between.

The V call is TRBV30, the J call TRBJ2-1; D is unclear. The germline CDR1 and CDR2 sequences are GTSNPN and SVGIG (reference sequence). V gave up 2 bases and J gave up 6 bases, with 5 bases separating them. This CDR3 comprises 11 residues. The DNA of the CDR3 is TGTGCCTGGAGTCGTCTCAATGAGCAGTTCTTC. As protein: CAWSRLNEQFF.

V gene TRBV28 combines with J gene TRBJ1-5; the D is unclear. V lost 3 bases to trimming and J lost 4 bases, with 7 bases between them. CDR1 and CDR2 from the germline V gene are MDHEN and SYDVKM. The length of the CDR3 is 13 residues. The DNA of the CDR3 is TGTGCCAGCAGTTTGAACGGGAATCAGCCCCAGCATTTT. Encoded protein: CASSLNGNQPQHF.

This chain uses TRBV6-4 with TRBJ2-1; unclear D gene. V was pared by 5 bases and J by 5 bases, with 4 bases between. This CDR3 has 11 amino acids. The germline gives CDR1 MRHNA, CDR2 SNTAGT. CDR3 DNA: TGTGCCAGCAGTCCAGACAATGAGCAGTTCTTC. Its translation is CASSPDNEQFF.

J is TRBJ2-1 and V is TRBV6-1; D ambiguous. Trimming took 1 base from V and 4 from J, leaving 11 bases between them. The germline CDR1 and CDR2 sequences are MNHNS and SASEGT. CDR3 length: 15 amino acids. The CDR3 reads CASSEEASWYNEQFF. The DNA of the CDR3 is TGTGCCAGCAGTGAAGAGGCTAGTTGGTACAATGAGCAGTTCTTC.

This chain uses TRBV6-5 with TRBJ2-7, with D tentatively TRBD1 (6 bases). The CDR3 consists of 12 residues. The germline gives CDR1 MNHEY, CDR2 SVGAGI. The ends were cut back, 6 bases at V and 1 base at J, with 7 bases in the middle. The CDR3 region is CASSDRSYEQYF. DNA for the CDR3: TGTGCCAGCAGCGACAGGTCCTACGAGCAGTACTTC.